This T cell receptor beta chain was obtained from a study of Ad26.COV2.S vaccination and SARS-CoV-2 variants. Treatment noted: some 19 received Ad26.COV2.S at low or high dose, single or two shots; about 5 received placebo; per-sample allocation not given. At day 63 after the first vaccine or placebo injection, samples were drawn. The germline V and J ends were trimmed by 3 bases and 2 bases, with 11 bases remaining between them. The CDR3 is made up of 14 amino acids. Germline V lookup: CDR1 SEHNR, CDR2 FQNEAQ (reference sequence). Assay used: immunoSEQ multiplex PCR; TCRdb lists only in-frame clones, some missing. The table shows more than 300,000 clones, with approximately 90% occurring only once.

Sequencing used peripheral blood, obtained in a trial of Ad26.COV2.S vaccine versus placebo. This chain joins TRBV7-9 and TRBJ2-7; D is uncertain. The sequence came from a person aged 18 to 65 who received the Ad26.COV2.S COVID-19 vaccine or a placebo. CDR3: CASSFSPRPYEQYF. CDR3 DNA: TGTGCCAGCAGCTTTAGCCCACGGCCCTACGAGCAGTACTTC.